This entry features one TCR beta chain sequence. On the immunoSEQ platform, TCR beta CDR3s were sequenced at survey depth. Some clones are missing from TCRdb's copy, which holds only in-frame ones; the method was immunoSEQ multiplex PCR. The sample has about 90,000 clones; 60% to 80% are singletons. This sample is drawn from a study of CD8 T cell repertoires and HIV-1 epitope variants. Study details: Control wells had CMV/EBV/flu peptides, negative Ebola AY9, or no peptide.

This CDR3 spans 17 amino acids. The V gene's germline CDR1 is LNHNV and CDR2 YYDKDF (reference sequence). The V end lost 0 bases, the J end lost 0 bases, and 12 bases lay between the germline ends. Input material: uncultured baseline CD8+ T cells from peripheral blood mononuclear cells (PBMCs). The V gene is TRBV15, the J gene TRBJ1-3; D unclear. The sequence was collected from a male donor with HIV. CDR3 sequence: CATSRDKGQYSGNTIYF. The CDR3 DNA is TGTGCCACCAGCAGAGATAAGGGCCAGTACTCTGGAAACACCATATATTTT. The complete variable domain, with remaining parts taken from reference TRBV15 and TRBJ1-3, reads DAMVIQNPRYQVTQFGKPVTLSCSQTLNHNVMYWYQQKSSQAPKLLFHYYDKDFNNEADTPDNFQSRRPNTSFCFLDIRSPGLGDTAMYLCATSRDKGQYSGNTIYFGEGSWLTVV.